The rows below give T cell receptor beta chains drawn from one sample of a study of cytomegalovirus exposure and HLA in healthy donors. Sequencing was performed with immunoSEQ multiplex PCR; in TCRdb, only in-frame clones are kept and a portion is missing. This table has 120,000 or so clones, 15% to 20% appearing once. Sample: PBMCs. The receptors come from a female donor in good health and CMV-seropositive. The CDR3 runs from the conserved cysteine through the conserved F or W. Each record gives: J gene, clone size, V gene, D gene, CDR3 DNA, CDR3 protein. D genes are given only for firm matches. The listing skips clone size in some rows; elsewhere it reads once, few, many or a size class.

TRBJ2-1 NA TRBV27 TRBD2 TGTGCCAGCAGTTTTGGGGGGTTGGGTTCGAGCGGGGGGGCAGGGCAGTTCTTC CASSFGGLGSSGGAGQFF
TRBJ2-6 few TRBV2 NA TGTGCCAGCAGCCCCTTCTCTGGGGCCAACGTCCTGACTTTC CASSPFSGANVLTF
TRBJ1-2 NA TRBV6-5 NA TGTGCCAGCAGTTTAGGGGTGGGCTATGGCTACACCTTC CASSLGVGYGYTF
TRBJ2-1 NA TRBV6-6 TRBD1 TGTGCCGCGACGGGGACAGGCTACAATGAGCAGTTCTTC CAATGTGYNEQFF
TRBJ1-5 NA TRBV5-5 TRBD1 TGTGCCAGCAGTGCATCGGGGCCCACAGGGGGTAACGCCAATCAGCCCCAGCATTTT CASSASGPTGGNANQPQHF
TRBJ2-2 few TRBV5-4 TRBD2 TGTGCCAGCAGCTCTCAAACAACTAGCGGCGGGGAGCTGTTTTTT CASSSQTTSGGELFF
TRBJ1-6 few TRBV15 TRBD1 TGTGCCACCAGCAGAGTGGGACAGGTAAATTCACCCCTCCACTTT CATSRVGQVNSPLHF
TRBJ1-2 NA TRBV2 NA TGTGCCAGCAACGTCACGAGCTATGGCTACACCTTC CASNVTSYGYTF
TRBJ1-1 few TRBV5-4 NA TGTGCCAGCAGCTTTATTTTTCAGGGAAACACTGAAGCTTTCTTT CASSFIFQGNTEAFF
TRBJ2-3 NA TRBV7-9 NA TGTGCCAGCAGCGCACGGGGGGCTCGGGCAGATACGCAGTATTTT CASSARGARADTQYF
TRBJ2-7 NA TRBV2 TRBD1 TGTGCCAGCAGATCCGGGACAGGGTATTCCCACGAGCAGTACTTC CASRSGTGYSHEQYF
TRBJ1-1 NA TRBV27 TRBD1 TGTGCCAGCAAGAGGTCAGGGGGCCAGAACACTGAAGCTTTCTTT CASKRSGGQNTEAFF
TRBJ2-1 NA TRBV29-1 NA TGCAGCGTTGGTCCGCCTAGATCCTACAATGAGCAGTTCTTC CSVGPPRSYNEQFF
TRBJ2-1 few TRBV6-5 NA TGTGCCAGCAGTTACTCTTCAGACAGCTCCTACAATGAGCAGTTCTTC CASSYSSDSSYNEQFF
TRBJ2-1 NA TRBV7-2 TRBD1 TGTGCCAGCAGCTTTAGACAGGGGGAGGAAAATGAGCAGTTCTTC CASSFRQGEENEQFF
TRBJ1-2 many TRBV6-1 NA TGTGCCAGCTGGGGTCTCGGACAGTTGTATGGCTACACCTTC CASWGLGQLYGYTF
TRBJ2-7 NA TRBV27 TRBD1 TGTGCCAGCAGTTATCGGGACAGCTACGAGCAGTACTTC CASSYRDSYEQYF
TRBJ1-1 few TRBV27 NA TGTGCCAGCAGTATAGCCCACAGGTTGAACACTGAAGCTTTCTTT CASSIAHRLNTEAFF
TRBJ2-3 few TRBV2 TRBD1 TGTGCCAGCCACCTACAGGGGGCGACGTTCCCCACAGATACGCAGTATTTT CASHLQGATFPTDTQYF
TRBJ1-4 few TRBV18 TRBD1 TGTGCCAGCTCAGCGACGGTACACAGGGGGCCTAATGAAAAACTGTTTTTT CASSATVHRGPNEKLFF
TRBJ1-1 few TRBV7-2 TRBD1 TGTGCCAGCAGCTTAGGGGGGACGACAGGGCGGAGGAACACTGAAGCTTTCTTT CASSLGGTTGRRNTEAFF
TRBJ2-2 NA TRBV6-6 NA TGTGCCAGTACAGAGAACACCGGGGAGCTGTTTTTT CASTENTGELFF
TRBJ2-2 few TRBV12-5 TRBD1 TGTGCTAGTGGCTCAAACAGGGGTTGGGACACCGGGGAGCTGTTTTTT CASGSNRGWDTGELFF
TRBJ2-1 NA TRBV28 NA TGTGCCAGCAGCCTAGGGGGCAATGAGCAGTTCTTC CASSLGGNEQFF
TRBJ1-3 NA TRBV18 NA TGTGCCAGCTCACCAACGGGATACTCTGGAAACACCATATATTTT CASSPTGYSGNTIYF
TRBJ2-7 few TRBV4-3 TRBD2 TGCGCCAGCAGCCAAGATCGGAGCCTAGCGGGCCCTGGGGTCTACGAGCAGTACTTC CASSQDRSLAGPGVYEQYF
TRBJ2-7 NA TRBV10-3 TRBD1 TGTGCCATCAGTGGGACAGGCTACGAGCAGTACTTC CAISGTGYEQYF